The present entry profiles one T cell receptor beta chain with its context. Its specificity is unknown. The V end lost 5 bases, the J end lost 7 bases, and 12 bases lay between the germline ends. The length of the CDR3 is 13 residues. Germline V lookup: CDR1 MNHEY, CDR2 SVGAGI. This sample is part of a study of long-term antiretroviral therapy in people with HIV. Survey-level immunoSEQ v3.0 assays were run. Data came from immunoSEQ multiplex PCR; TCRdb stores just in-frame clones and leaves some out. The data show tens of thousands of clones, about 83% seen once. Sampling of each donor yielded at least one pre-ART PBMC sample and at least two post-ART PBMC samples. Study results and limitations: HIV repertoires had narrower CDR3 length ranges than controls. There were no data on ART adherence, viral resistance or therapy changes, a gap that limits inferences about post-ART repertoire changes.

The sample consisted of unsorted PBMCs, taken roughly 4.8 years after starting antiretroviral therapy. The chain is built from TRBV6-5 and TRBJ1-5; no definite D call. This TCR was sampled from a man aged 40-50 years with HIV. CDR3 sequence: CASSTGVLQPQHF. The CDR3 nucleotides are TGTGCCAGCAGTACCGGGGTTTTGCAGCCCCAGCATTTT.